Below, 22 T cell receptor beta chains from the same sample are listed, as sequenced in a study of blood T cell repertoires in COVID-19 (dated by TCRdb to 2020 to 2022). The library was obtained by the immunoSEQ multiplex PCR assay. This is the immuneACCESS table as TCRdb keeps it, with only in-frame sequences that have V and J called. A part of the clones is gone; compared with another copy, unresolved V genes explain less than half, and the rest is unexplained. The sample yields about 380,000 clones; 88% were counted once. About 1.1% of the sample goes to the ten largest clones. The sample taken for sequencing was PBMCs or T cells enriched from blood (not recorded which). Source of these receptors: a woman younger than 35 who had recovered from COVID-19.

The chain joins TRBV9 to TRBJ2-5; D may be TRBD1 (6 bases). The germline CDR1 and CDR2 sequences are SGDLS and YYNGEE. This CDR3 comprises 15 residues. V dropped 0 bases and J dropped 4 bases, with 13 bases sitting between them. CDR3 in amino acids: CASSVGTGSGETQYF. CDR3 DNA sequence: TGTGCCAGCAGCGTAGGTACAGGGTCGGGAGAGACCCAGTACTTC. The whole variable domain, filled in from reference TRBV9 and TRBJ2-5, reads DSGVTQTPKHLITATGQRVTLRCSPRSGDLSVYWYQQSLDQGLQFLIQYYNGEERAKGNILERFSAQQFPDLHSELNLSSLELGDSALYFCASSVGTGSGETQYFGPGTRLLVL.

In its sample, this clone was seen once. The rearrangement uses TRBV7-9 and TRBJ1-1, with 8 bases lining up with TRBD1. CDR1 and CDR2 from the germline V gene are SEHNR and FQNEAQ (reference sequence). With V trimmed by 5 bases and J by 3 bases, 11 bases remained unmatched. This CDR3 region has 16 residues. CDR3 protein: CASSIPTGGADTEAFF. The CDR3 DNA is TGTGCCAGCAGCATACCTACAGGGGGAGCGGACACTGAAGCTTTCTTT. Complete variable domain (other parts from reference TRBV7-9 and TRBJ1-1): DTGVSQNPRHKITKRGQNVTFRCDPISEHNRLYWYRQTLGQGPEFLTYFQNEAQLEKSRLLSDRFSAERPKGSFSTLEIQRTEQGDSAMYLCASSIPTGGADTEAFFGQGTRLTVV.

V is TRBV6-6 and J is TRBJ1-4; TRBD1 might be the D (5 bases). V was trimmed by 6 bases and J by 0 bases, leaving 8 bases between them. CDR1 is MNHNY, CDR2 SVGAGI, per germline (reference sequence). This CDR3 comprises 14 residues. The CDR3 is CASRRQSTNEKLFF. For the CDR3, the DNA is TGTGCCAGCAGGCGACAGTCAACTAATGAAAAACTGTTTTTT.

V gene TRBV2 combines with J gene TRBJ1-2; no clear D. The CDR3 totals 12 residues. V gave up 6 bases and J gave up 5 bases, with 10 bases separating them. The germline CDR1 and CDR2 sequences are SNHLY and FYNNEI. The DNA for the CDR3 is TGTGCCAGCAGGGCAAATCAGTATGGCTACACCTTC. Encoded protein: CASRANQYGYTF.

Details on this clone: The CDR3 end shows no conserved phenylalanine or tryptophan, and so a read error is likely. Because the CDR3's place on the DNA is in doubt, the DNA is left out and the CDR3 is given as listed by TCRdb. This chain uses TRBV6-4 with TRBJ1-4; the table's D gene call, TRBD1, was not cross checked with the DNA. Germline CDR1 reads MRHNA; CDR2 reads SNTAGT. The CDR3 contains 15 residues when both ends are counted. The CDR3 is CASSEVPGQGMIPNY.

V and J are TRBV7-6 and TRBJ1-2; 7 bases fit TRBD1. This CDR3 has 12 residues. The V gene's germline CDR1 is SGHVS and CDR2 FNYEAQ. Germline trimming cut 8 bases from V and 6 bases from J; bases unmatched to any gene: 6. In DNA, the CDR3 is TGTGCCAGCTCGACCGGGACAGATGGCTACACCTTC. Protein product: CASSTGTDGYTF.

CDR3 sequence: CASSSGPGVSYEQYF. CDR3 coding DNA: TGTGCCAGCAGCTCCGGCCCAGGGGTCTCCTACGAGCAGTACTTC. The gene calls are TRBV9 and TRBJ2-7, with D perhaps matching TRBD1 (6 bases). The germline V gene has CDR1 SGDLS and CDR2 YYNGEE. The CDR3 covers 15 residues. With 4 bases removed from V and 0 bases from J, the gap between germline ends came to 14 bases.

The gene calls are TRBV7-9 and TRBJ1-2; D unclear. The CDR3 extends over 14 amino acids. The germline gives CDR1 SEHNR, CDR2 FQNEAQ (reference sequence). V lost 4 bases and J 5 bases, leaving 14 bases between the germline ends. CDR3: CASSWEGGPYGYTF. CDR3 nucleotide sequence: TGTGCCAGCAGCTGGGAGGGTGGTCCGTATGGCTACACCTTC.

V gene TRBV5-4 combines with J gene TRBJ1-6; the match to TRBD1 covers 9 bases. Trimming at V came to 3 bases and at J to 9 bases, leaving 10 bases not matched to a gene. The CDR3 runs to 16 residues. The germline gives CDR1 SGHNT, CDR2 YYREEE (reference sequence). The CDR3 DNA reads TGTGCCAGCAGCTCGACTCCGGGGACAGGGTCTTCACCCCTCCACTTT. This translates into CASSSTPGTGSSPLHF.

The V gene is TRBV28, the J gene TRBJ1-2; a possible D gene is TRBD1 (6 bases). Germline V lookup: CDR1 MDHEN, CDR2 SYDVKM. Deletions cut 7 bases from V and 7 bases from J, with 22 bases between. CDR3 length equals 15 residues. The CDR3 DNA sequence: TGTGCCAGCAACACGGGACACGGAAGAGAAGTTGGCTACACCTTC. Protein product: CASNTGHGREVGYTF.

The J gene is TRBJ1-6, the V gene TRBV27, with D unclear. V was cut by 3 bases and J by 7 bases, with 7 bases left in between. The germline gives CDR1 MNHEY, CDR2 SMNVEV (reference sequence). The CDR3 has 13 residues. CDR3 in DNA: TGTGCCAGCAGTTTGTCGGGGAATTCACCCCTCCACTTT. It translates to CASSLSGNSPLHF.

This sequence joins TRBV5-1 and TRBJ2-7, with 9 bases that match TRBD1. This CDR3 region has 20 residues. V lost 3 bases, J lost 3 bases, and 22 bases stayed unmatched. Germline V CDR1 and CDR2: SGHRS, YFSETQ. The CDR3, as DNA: TGCGCCAGCAGCTCGACCGCAGGGACAGGGAAACTGGGAGGATTCTACGAGCAGTACTTC. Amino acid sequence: CASSSTAGTGKLGGFYEQYF.

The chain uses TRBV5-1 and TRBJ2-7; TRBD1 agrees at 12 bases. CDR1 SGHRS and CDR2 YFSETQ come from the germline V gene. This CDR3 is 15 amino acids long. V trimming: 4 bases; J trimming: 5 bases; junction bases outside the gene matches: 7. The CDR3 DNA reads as TGCGCCAGCAGCACTACCGGGACAGGGGGCGACGAGCAGTACTTC. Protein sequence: CASSTTGTGGDEQYF. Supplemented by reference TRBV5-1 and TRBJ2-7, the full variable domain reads KAGVTQTPRYLIKTRGQQVTLSCSPISGHRSVSWYQQTPGQGLQFLFEYFSETQRNKGNFPGRFSGRQFSNSRSEMNVSTLELGDSALYLCASSTTGTGGDEQYFGPGTRLTVT.

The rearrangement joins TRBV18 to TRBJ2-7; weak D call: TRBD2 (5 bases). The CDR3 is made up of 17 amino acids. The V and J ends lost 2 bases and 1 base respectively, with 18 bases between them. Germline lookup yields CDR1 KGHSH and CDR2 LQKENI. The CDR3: CASSPYMSSAGSYEQYF. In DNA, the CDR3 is TGTGCCAGCTCACCATATATGTCGAGCGCGGGTTCCTACGAGCAGTACTTC.

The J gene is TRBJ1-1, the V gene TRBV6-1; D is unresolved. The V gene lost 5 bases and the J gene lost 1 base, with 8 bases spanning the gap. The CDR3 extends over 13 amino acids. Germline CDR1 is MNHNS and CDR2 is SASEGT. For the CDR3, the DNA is TGTGCCAGCAGTTCCTTTTCGAACACTGAAGCTTTCTTT. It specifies CASSSFSNTEAFF.

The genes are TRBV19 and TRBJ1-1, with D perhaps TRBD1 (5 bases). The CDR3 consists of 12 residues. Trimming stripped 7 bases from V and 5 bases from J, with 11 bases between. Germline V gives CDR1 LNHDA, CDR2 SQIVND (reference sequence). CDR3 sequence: CASNQGLTEAFF. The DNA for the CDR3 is TGTGCCAGTAATCAGGGCCTTACTGAAGCTTTCTTT.

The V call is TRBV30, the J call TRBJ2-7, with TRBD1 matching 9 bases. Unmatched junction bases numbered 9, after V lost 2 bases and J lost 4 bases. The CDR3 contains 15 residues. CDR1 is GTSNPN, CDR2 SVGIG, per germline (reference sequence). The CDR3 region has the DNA TGTGCCTGGAGTCGCGTGGGACAGGGAGGATACGAGCAGTACTTC. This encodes CAWSRVGQGGYEQYF.

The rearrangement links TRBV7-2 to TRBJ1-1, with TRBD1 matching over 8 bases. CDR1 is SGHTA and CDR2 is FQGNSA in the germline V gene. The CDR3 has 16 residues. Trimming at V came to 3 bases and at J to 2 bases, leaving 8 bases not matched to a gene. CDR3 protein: CASSFARTGPNTEAFF. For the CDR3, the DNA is TGTGCCAGCAGCTTTGCCCGGACAGGGCCAAACACTGAAGCTTTCTTT.

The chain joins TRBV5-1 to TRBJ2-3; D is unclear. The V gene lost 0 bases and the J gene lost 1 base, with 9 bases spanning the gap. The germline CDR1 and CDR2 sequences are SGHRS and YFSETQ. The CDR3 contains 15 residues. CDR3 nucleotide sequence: TGCGCCAGCAGCTTGGAAAGTGGGCGCACAGATACGCAGTATTTT. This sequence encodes CASSLESGRTDTQYF.

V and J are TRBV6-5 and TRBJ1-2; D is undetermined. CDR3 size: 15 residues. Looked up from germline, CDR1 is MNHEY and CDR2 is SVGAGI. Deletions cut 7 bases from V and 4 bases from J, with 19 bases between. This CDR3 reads CASTYRHPSTYGYTF. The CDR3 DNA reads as TGTGCCAGCACTTATCGACACCCTTCTACCTATGGCTACACCTTC.

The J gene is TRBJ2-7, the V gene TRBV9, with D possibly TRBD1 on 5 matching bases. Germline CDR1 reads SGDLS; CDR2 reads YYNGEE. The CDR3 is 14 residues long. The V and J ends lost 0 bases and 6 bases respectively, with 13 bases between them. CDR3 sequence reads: CASSVGMKTAEQYF. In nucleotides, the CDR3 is TGTGCCAGCAGCGTAGGGATGAAGACAGCCGAGCAGTACTTC.

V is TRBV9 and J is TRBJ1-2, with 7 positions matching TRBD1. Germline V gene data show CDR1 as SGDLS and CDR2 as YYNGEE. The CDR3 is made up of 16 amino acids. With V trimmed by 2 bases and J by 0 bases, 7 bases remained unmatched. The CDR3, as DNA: TGTGCCAGCAGCGTGGGACAGACGATGGCTAACTATGGCTACACCTTC. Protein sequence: CASSVGQTMANYGYTF.